This record looks at one T cell receptor beta chain sequence and its context. Its antigen is as yet unknown. The multiple sclerosis control cohort comprised treatment-naive individuals presenting with stable or active relapsing-remitting disease. The sample originates from a study of CD8 T cells in Susac syndrome. Findings and limits, study-wide: An acknowledgment was made by the study that its TCR sequencing and HLA analysis involved relatively few individuals.

The germline V gene has CDR1 SGHTA and CDR2 FQGNSA. The CDR3 extends over 14 amino acids. The V gene lost 5 bases and the J gene lost 1 base, with 11 bases spanning the gap. Random hexamers were used to reverse transcribe the RNA input (about 0.5 to 1 ug). Across 54 Vbeta and 13 Jbeta, immunoSEQ multiplex PCR amplified TCR beta CDR3. Using its own MiXCR run on the immunoSEQ multiplex PCR reads, TCRdb lists one record per CDR3 protein. The sample lists about 200,000 distinct CDR3 sequences, approximately 90% occurring once. The chain is built from TRBV7-2 and TRBJ1-1; D is perhaps TRBD1 (6 bases). This clonotype was sampled from a human donor with multiple sclerosis. Sequencing was performed on CD8+ T cells from PBMCs. This CDR3 reads CASSPWTANTEAFF. DNA of the CDR3: TGTGCCAGCAGCCCATGGACAGCGAACACTGAAGCTTTCTTT.